This TCR beta chain came from a study of CD8 T cells in ankylosing spondylitis. Study-level points and caveats: About 8 highly homologous variants made up a TCR beta motif, and this motif appeared characteristic of ankylosing spondylitis blood. Earlier work had already found some motif variants in reactive arthritis synovial fluid and blood.

Using quantitative 5'-RACE with molecular barcodes, the authors made TCR beta libraries. A single record per CDR3 protein comes from TCRdb applying MiXCR to the 5' RACE reads. The sample lists tens of thousands of distinct CDR3 sequences, about 11% occurring once. The V gene lost 9 bases and the J gene lost 3 bases, with 15 bases spanning the gap. CDR1 and CDR2 (germline): LNHDA, SQIVND (reference sequence). This CDR3 has 13 residues. The table lists this clonotype with many counts. Its target is not known. This clonotype was sampled from a male donor with ankylosing spondylitis or in good health (not recorded which). The chain joins TRBV19 to TRBJ2-7, with D maybe TRBD2 (5 bases). Sequencing input: blood, either unsorted or a sorted T cell fraction (not recorded which). CDR3 nucleotides: TGTGCCAGCCGGGGTCTACCCTACTACGAGCAGTACTTC. Protein sequence: CASRGLPYYEQYF.